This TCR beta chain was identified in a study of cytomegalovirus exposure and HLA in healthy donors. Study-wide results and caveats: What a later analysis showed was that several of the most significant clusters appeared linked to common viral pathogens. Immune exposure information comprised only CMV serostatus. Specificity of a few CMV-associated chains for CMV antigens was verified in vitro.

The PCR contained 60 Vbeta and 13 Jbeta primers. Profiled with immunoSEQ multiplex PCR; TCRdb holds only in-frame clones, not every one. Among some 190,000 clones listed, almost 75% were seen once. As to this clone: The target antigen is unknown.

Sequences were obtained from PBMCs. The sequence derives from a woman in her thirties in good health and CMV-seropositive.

CDR3 in amino acids: CASSPPGQPQHF. The CDR3 DNA follows: TGTGCCAGCAGCCCTCCAGGCCAGCCCCAGCATTTT. The chain links TRBV28 to TRBJ1-5; D is ambiguous. V lost 6 bases and J lost 7, with 10 bases in between. The germline V gene has CDR1 MDHEN and CDR2 SYDVKM. The CDR3 is 12 residues long.